The clone carrying this T cell receptor beta chain was picked up a small number of times. The V and J ends lost 6 bases and 2 bases respectively, with 11 bases between them. The CDR3 totals 13 residues. Germline loops: CDR1 SGHTA, CDR2 FQGNSA. TCRdb fed the RT-PCR reads into MiXCR, producing one record per CDR3 protein. The repertoire has 500,000 to 600,000 distinct CDR3 sequences, 11% of them found once; the top ten carry 11%. The entry originates in a study of response to subunit inactivated influenza vaccine. The same sample was also studied in work on T cells expressing NK-cell markers. From that report: In generating TCR beta cDNA, 5'RACE template switching with UMIs was used. Cells sorted as CD3+CD56+NKG2C+, CD3+CD56+NKG2C- and CD3+CD56-NKG2C+ T cells supplied the TCR beta repertoires. Most of the eight sequenced donors tested HCMV-seropositive; one tested seronegative. Only alpha-beta TCR T cells were sorted in several experiments, using an anti-gamma-delta TCR antibody. Of the CD8+ T cells in roughly 6 donors, about 1.0-7.5% belonged to dominant NKG2C+ clonotypes.

The source was PBMCs from blood, collected on the day of vaccination. The source of this sequence is a man aged 45-60 years who received an inactivated influenza vaccine. The genes are TRBV7-2 and TRBJ2-7; D call uncertain. The CDR3, as DNA: TGTGCCAGCAGTCCCTTTATGACCTACGAGCAGTACTTC. It specifies CASSPFMTYEQYF.